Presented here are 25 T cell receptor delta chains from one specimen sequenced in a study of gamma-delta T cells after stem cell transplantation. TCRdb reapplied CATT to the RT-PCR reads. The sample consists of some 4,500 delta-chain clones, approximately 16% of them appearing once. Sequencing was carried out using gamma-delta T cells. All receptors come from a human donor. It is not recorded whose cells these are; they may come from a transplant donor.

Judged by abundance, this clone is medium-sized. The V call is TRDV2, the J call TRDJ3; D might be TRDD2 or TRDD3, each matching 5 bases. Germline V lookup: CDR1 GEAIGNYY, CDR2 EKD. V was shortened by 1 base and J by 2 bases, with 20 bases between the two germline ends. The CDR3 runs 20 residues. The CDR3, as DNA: TGTGCCTGTGACACACCTACTACGAGGGAATACGCCTGGGACACCCGACAGATGTTTTTC. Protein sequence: CACDTPTTREYAWDTRQMFF.

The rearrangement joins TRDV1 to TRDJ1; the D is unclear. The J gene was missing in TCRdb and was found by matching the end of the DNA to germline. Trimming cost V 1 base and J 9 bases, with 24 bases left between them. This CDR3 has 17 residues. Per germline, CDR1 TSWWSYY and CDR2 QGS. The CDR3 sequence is CALGERAPTGSTQQLIF. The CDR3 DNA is TGTGCTCTTGGGGAACGAGCCCCGACGGGGTCAACCCAACAACTCATCTTT.

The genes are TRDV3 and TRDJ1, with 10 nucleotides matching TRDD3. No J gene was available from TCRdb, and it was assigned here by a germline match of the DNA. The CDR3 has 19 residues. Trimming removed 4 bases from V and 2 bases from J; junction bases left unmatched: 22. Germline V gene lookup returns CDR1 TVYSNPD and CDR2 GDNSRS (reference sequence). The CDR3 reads CAYPLRWMGRGDTTDKLIF. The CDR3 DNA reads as TGTGCCTACCCCCTAAGATGGATGGGACGGGGGGATACGACCGATAAACTCATCTTT.

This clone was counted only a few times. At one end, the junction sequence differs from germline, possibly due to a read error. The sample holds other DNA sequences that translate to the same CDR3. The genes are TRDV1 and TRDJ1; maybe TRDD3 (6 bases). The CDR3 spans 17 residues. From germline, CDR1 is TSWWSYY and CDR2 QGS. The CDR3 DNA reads TGCGCTCTTGGGGACTCACCATACCAACTGGGCACCGATAAACTCATCTTT. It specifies CALGDSPYQLGTDKLIF.

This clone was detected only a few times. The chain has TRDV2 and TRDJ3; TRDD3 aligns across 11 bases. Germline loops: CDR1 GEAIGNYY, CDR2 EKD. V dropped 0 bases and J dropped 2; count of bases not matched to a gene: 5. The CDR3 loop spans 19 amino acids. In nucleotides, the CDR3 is TGTGCCTGTGACACCGTAGCTGGGGGATACCCCTGGGACACCCGACAGATGTTTTTC. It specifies CACDTVAGGYPWDTRQMFF.

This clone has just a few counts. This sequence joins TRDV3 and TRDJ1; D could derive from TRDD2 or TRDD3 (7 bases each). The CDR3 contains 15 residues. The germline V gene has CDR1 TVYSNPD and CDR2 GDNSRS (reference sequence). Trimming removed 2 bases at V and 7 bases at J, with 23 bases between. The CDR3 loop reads CAFGSYDALGSKLIF. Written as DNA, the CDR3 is TGTGCCTTTGGTTCCTACGACGCACTGGGGAGTAAACTCATCTTT.

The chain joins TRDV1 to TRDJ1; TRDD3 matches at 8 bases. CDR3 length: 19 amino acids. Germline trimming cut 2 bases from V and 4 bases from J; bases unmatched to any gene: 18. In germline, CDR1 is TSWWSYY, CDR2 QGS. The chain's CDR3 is CALGEFIPEVGDEVDKLIF. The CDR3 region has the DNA TGTGCTCTTGGGGAATTCATTCCGGAGGTGGGGGATGAGGTCGATAAACTCATCTTT.

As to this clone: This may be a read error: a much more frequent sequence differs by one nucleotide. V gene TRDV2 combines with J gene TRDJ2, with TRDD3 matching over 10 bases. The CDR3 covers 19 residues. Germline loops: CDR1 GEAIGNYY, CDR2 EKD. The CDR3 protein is CACAVPLGDRLMGTAQPFF. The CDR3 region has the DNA TGTGCCTGTGCCGTCCCGCTGGGGGATAGACTGATGGGGACAGCACAACCCTTCTTT.

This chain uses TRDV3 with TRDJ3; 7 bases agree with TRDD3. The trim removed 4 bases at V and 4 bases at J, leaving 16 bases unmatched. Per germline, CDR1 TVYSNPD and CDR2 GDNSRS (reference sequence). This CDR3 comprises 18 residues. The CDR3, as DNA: TGTGCCTATTCTAACTGGGGCCTGGGGGCATGGGACACCCGACAGATGTTTTTC. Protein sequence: CAYSNWGLGAWDTRQMFF.

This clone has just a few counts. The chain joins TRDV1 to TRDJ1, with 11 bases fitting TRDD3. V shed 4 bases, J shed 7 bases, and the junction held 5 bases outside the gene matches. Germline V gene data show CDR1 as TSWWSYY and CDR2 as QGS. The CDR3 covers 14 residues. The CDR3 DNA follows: TGTGCTCTTGGGGCCTGGGGGATACCTGGTAAACTCATCTTT. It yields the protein CALGAWGIPGKLIF.

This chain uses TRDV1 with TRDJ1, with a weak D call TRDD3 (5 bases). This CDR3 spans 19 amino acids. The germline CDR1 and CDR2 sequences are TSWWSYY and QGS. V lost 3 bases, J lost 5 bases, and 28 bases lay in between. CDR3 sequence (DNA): TGTGCTCTTGGGGAGGGCTTTCTGGGCGATCCAAATTACCCAGATAAACTCATCTTT. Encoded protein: CALGEGFLGDPNYPDKLIF.

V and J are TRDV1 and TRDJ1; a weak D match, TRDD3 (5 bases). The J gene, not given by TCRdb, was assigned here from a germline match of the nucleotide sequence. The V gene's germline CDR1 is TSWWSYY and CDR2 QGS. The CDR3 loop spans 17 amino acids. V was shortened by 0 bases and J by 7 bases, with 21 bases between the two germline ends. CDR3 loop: CALGELGAVGGVVKLIF. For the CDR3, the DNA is TGTGCTCTTGGGGAACTGGGGGCGGTCGGTGGAGTGGTTAAACTCATCTTT.

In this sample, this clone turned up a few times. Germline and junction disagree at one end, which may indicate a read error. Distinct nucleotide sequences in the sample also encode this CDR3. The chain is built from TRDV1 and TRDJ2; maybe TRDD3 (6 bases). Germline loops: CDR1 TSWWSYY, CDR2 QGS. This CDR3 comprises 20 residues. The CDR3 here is CALGATLMDTGDGLTAQLFF. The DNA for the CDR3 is TGTGCTCTTGGGGCCACCTTAATGGATACCGGAGATGGTTTGACGGCACAACTCTTCTTT.

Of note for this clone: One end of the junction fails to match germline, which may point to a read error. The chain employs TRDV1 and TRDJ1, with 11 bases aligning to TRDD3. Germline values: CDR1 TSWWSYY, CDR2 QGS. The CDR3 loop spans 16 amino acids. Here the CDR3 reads CALGTGGLGDTDKPIF. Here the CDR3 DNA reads TGTGCTCTTGGGACCGGGGGTCTGGGGGATACCGATAAACCCATCTTT.

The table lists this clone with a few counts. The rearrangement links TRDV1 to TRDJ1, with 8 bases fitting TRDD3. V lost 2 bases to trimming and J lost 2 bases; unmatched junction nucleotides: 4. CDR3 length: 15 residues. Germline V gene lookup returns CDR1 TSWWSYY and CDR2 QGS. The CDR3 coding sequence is TGTGCTCTTGGGGAAGTGGGGGATGAGACCGATAAACTCATCTTT. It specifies CALGEVGDETDKLIF.

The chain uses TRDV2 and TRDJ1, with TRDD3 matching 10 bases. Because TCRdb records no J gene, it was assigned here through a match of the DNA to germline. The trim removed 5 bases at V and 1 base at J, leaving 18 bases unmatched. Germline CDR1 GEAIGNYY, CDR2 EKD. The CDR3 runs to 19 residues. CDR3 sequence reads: CACGKTTGGSCSCTDKLIF. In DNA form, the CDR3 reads TGTGCCTGTGGCAAGACCACTGGGGGATCCTGCTCCTGCACCGATAAACTCATCTTT.

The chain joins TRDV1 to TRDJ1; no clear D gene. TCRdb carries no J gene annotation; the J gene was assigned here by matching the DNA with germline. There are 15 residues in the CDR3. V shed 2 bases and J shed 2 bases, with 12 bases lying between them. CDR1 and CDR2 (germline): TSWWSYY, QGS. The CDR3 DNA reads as TGTGCTCTTGGGGAAAGAGGTCCACCGACCGATAAACTCATCTTT. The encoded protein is CALGERGPPTDKLIF.

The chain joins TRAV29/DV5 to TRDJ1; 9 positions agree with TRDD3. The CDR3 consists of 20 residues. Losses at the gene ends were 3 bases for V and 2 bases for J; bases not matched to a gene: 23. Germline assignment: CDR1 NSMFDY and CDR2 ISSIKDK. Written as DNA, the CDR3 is TGTGCAGCAAAGACGGGAATTGAGGTACTGGGGGAACAAGATACCGATAAACTCATCTTT. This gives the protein CAAKTGIEVLGEQDTDKLIF.

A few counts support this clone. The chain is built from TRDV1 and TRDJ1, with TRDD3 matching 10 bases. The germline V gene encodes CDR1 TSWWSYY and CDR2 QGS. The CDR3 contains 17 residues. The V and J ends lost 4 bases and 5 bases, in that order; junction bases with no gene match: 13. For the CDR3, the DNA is TGTGCTCTTGGGGTCCTACTGGGGGATGGAAGCACTGATAAACTCATCTTT. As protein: CALGVLLGDGSTDKLIF.

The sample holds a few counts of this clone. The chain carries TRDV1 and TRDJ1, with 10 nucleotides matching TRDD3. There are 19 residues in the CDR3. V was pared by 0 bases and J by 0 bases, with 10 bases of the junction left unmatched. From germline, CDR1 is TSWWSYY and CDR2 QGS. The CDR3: CALGELPVLGDAYTDKLIF. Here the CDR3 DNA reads TGTGCTCTTGGGGAACTCCCGGTACTGGGGGATGCGTACACCGATAAACTCATCTTT.

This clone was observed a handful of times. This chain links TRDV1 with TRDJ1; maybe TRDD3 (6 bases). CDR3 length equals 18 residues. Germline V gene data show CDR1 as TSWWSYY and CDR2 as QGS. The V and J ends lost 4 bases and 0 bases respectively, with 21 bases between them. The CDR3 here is CALGVVSVRGTYTDKLIF. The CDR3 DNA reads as TGTGCTCTTGGGGTTGTTTCCGTCCGGGGGACGTACACCGATAAACTCATCTTT.

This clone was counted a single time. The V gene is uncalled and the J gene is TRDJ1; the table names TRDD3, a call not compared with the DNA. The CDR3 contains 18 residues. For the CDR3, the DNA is TGTGCTGGTGGGGAAACAAGTCCTACGGGGGGTTACACCGATAAACTCATCTTT. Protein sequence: CAGGETSPTGGYTDKLIF.

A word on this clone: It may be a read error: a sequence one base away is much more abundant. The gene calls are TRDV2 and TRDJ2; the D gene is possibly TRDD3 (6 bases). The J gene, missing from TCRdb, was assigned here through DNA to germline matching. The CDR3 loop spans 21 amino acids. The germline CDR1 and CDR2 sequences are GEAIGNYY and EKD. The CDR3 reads CACYTRGKGATPFAFTAQLFF. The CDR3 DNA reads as TGTGCCTGCTACACCCGGGGGAAGGGGGCTACTCCCTTCGCTTTTACAGCACAACTCTTCTTT.

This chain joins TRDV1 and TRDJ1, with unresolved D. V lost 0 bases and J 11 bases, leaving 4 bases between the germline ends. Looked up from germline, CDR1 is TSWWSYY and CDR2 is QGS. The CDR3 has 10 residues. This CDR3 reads CALGELVLIF. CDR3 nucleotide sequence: TGTGCTCTTGGGGAACTAGTCCTCATCTTT.

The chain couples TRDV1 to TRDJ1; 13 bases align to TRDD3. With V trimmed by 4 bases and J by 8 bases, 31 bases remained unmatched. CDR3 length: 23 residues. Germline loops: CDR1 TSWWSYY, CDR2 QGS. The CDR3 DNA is TGTGCTCTTGGGGTGGGTGCCGATTCTTCCTACCGGCTACTGGGGGATACGGCAGCGAAACTCATCTTT. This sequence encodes CALGVGADSSYRLLGDTAAKLIF.